The 4 T cell receptor beta chains presented below share a single source sample, sequenced in a study of OX40 agonist ivuxolimab in advanced cancers. The data were produced by immunoSEQ multiplex PCR, yet TCRdb's version contains in-frame clones alone and is incomplete. The top ten hold over 0.4% of the sample, which has tens of thousands of clones, under 90% seen once. Sequenced material: CD4+ or CD8+ T cells sorted from blood, taken in a trial of the OX40 agonist ivuxolimab. The source of these receptors is an adult with an advanced solid tumor such as melanoma, head and neck, liver or kidney cancer.

This chain uses TRBV7-9 with TRBJ2-5; D is possibly TRBD2 (6 bases). V was pared by 2 bases and J by 7 bases, with 17 bases between. CDR3 length: 15 amino acids. Germline V gene data show CDR1 as SEHNR and CDR2 as FQNEAQ (reference sequence). The DNA of the CDR3 is TGTGCCAGCAGCTTATCGGCTAGCGAGATGTCGACCCAGTACTTC. Encoded protein: CASSLSASEMSTQYF. The full variable domain, with the rest looked up from reference TRBV7-9 and TRBJ2-5, is DTGVSQNPRHKITKRGQNVTFRCDPISEHNRLYWYRQTLGQGPEFLTYFQNEAQLEKSRLLSDRFSAERPKGSFSTLEIQRTEQGDSAMYLCASSLSASEMSTQYFGPGTRLLVL.

The CDR3 region is CASSYRAVGYYGYTF. CDR3 bases: TGTGCCAGCAGTTACAGGGCCGTTGGCTACTATGGCTACACCTTC. The genes are TRBV6-5 and TRBJ1-2; D not certain. Germline lookup yields CDR1 MNHEY and CDR2 SVGAGI. The CDR3 runs to 15 residues. The germline V and J ends were trimmed by 2 bases and 3 bases, with 13 bases remaining between them.

The J gene is TRBJ2-2, the V gene TRBV7-2; D call uncertain. V was pared by 4 bases and J by 3 bases, with 9 bases between. The CDR3 is 14 amino acids. CDR1 SGHTA and CDR2 FQGNSA come from the germline V gene. CDR3 sequence (DNA): TGTGCCAGCAGCTCGGGTCTGTACACCGGGGAGCTGTTTTTT. It yields the protein CASSSGLYTGELFF.

The V gene is TRBV4-1, the J gene TRBJ1-2, with 9 bases identical to TRBD1. Germline CDR1 reads MGHRA; CDR2 reads YSYEKL. The CDR3 contains 15 residues. Unmatched junction bases numbered 12, after V lost 5 bases and J lost 8 bases. CDR3 nucleotide sequence: TGCGCCAGCAGCTCTATCCGGGACAGGGAAAGGGGCTACACCTTC. Protein sequence: CASSSIRDRERGYTF.